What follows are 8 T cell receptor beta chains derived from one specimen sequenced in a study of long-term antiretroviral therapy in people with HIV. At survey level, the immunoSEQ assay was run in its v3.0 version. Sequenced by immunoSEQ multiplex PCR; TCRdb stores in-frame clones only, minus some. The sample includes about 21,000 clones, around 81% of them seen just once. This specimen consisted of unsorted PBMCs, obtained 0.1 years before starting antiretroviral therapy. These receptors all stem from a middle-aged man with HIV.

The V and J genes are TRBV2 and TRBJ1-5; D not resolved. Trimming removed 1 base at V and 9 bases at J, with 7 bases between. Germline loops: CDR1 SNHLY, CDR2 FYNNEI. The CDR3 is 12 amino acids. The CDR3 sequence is CASSEDMGPQHF. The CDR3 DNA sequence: TGTGCCAGCAGTGAAGATATGGGGCCCCAGCATTTT.

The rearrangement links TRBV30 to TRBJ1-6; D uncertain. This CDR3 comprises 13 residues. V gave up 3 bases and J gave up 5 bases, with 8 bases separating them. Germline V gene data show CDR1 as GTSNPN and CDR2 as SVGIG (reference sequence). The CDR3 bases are TGTGCCTGGAGAAGGGTCGATAATTCACCCCTCCACTTT. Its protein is CAWRRVDNSPLHF.

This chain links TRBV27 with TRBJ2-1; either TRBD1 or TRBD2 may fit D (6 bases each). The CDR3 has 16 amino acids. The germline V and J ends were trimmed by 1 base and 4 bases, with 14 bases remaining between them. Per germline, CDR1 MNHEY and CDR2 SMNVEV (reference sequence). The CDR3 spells CASSLWLGGGYNEQFF. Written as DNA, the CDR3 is TGTGCCAGCAGTTTATGGCTGGGGGGCGGATACAATGAGCAGTTCTTC.

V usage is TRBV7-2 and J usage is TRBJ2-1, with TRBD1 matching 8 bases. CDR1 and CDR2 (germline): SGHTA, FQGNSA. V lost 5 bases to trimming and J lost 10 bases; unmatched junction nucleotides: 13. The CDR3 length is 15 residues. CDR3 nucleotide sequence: TGTGCCAGCAGCACACGGACAGGGACCCCGATCGAGCAGTTCTTC. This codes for CASSTRTGTPIEQFF.

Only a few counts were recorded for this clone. CDR3 DNA: TGTGCCAGCAGCTCCGGGACAGGGGGCTGGAGCAATCAGCCCCAGCATTTT. This encodes CASSSGTGGWSNQPQHF. The rearrangement joins TRBV7-2 to TRBJ1-5; 12 bases are a match to TRBD1. The CDR3 runs 17 residues. CDR1 SGHTA and CDR2 FQGNSA come from the germline V gene. Trimming removed 4 bases from V and 1 base from J; junction bases left unmatched: 5.

The CDR3 DNA sequence: TGCGCCAGCAGCCAAGGGCTGGCGGGAAACAGGGGATCTGGAAACACCATATATTTT. It encodes CASSQGLAGNRGSGNTIYF. J is TRBJ1-3 and V is TRBV4-3; 7 nucleotides align to TRBD1. Germline V gene lookup returns CDR1 LGHNA and CDR2 YSLEER. The CDR3 is 19 amino acids. V was pared by 1 base and J by 1 base, with 13 bases of the junction left unmatched.

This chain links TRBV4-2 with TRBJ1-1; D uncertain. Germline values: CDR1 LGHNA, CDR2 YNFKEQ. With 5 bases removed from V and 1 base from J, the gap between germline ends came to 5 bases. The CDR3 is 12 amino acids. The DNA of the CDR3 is TGTGCCAGCAGCTCGCGGAACACTGAAGCTTTCTTT. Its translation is CASSSRNTEAFF.

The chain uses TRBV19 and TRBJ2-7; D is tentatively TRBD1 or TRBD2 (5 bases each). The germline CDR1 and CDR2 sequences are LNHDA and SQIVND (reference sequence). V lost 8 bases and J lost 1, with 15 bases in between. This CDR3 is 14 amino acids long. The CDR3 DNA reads TGTGCCAGTGCAACCGGGACGCCTTCCTACGAGCAGTACTTC. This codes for CASATGTPSYEQYF.